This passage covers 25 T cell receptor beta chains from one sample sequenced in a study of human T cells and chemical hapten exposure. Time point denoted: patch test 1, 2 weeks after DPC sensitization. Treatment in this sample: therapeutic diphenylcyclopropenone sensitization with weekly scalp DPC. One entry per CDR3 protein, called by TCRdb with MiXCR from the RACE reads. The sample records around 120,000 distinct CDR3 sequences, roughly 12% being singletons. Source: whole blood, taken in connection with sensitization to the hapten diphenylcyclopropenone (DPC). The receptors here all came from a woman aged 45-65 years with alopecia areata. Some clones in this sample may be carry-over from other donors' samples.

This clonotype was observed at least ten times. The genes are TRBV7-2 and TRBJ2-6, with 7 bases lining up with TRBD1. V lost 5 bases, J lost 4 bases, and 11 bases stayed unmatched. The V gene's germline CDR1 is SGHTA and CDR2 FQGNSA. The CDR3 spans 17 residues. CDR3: CASSPPTGVVGANVLTF. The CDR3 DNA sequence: TGTGCCAGCAGCCCGCCTACAGGGGTGGTAGGGGCCAACGTCCTGACTTTC. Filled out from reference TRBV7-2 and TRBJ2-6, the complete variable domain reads GAGVSQSPSNKVTEKGKDVELRCDPISGHTALYWYRQSLGQGLEFLIYFQGNSAPDKSGLPSDRFSAERTGGSVSTLTIQRTQQEDSAVYLCASSPPTGVVGANVLTFGAGSRLTVL.

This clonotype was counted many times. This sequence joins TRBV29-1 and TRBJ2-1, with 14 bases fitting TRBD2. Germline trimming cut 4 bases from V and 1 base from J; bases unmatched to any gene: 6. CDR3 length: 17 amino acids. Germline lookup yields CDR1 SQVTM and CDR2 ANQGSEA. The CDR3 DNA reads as TGCAGCGTTGGGGGACTAGCGGGAGTTAGTTCCTACAATGAGCAGTTCTTC. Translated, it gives CSVGGLAGVSSYNEQFF.

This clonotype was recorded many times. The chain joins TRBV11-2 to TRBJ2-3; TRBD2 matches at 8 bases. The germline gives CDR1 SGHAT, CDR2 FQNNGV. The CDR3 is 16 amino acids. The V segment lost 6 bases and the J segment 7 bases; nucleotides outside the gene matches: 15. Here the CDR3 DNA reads TGTGCCAGCAGACCTTCACTAGCGGCCCGCATGAATACGCAGTATTTT. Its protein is CASRPSLAARMNTQYF. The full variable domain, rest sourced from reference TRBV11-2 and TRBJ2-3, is EAGVAQSPRYKIIEKRQSVAFWCNPISGHATLYWYQQILGQGPKLLIQFQNNGVVDDSQLPKDRFSAERLKGVDSTLKIQPAKLEDSAVYLCASRPSLAARMNTQYFGPGTRLTVL.

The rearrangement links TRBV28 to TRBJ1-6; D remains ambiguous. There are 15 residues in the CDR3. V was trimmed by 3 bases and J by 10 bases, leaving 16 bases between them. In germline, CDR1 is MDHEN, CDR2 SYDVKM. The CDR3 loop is CASSFSGLRESPLHF. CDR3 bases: TGTGCCAGCAGTTTCAGCGGTCTTAGGGAATCACCCCTCCACTTT.

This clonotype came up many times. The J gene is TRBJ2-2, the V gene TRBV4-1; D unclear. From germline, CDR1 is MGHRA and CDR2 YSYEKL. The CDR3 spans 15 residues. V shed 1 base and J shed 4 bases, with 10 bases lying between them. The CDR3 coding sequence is TGCGCCAGCAGCCAAGTTGTTGTGGGCACCGGGGAGCTGTTTTTT. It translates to CASSQVVVGTGELFF.

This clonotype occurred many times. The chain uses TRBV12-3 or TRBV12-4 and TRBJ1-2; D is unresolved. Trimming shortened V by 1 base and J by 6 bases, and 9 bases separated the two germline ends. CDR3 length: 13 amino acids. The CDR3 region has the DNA TGTGCCAGCAGTTTAGAGGGTGCGAATGGCTACACCTTC. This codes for CASSLEGANGYTF.

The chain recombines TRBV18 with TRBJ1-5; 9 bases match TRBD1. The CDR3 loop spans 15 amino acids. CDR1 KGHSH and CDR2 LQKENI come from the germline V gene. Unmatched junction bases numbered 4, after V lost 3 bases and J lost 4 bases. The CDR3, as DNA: TGTGCCAGCTCACCGACGGGACAGGGTAATCAGCCCCAGCATTTT. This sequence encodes CASSPTGQGNQPQHF.

CDR3 nucleotide sequence: TGTGCCAGCAAGTTGACTAGCGATACCCAATATGAGCAGTTCTTC. Amino acids: CASKLTSDTQYEQFF. J is TRBJ2-1 and V is TRBV2; TRBD2 agrees at 8 bases. The germline V gene encodes CDR1 SNHLY and CDR2 FYNNEI. This CDR3 comprises 15 residues. J lost 8 bases, V lost 7 bases, and 13 bases had no gene match.

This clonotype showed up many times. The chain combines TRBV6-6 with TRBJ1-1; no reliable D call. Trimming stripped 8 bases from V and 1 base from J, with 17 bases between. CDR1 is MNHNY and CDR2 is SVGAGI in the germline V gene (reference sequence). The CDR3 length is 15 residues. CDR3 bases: TGTGCCAGCCTCCAATCGTCAGCCGGGAACACTGAAGCTTTCTTT. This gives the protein CASLQSSAGNTEAFF.

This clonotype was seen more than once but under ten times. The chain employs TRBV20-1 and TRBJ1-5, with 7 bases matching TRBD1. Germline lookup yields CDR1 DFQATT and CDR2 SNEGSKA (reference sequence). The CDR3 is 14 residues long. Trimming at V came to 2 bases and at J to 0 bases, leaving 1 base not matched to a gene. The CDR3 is CSARQGDSNQPQHF. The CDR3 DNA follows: TGCAGTGCTAGACAGGGGGATAGCAATCAGCCCCAGCATTTT.

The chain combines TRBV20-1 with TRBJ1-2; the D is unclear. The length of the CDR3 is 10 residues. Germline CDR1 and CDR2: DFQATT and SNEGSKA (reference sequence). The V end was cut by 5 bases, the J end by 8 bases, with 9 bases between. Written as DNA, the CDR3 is TGCAGTGCTGGAACCGGGGGCTACACCTTC. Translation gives CSAGTGGYTF.

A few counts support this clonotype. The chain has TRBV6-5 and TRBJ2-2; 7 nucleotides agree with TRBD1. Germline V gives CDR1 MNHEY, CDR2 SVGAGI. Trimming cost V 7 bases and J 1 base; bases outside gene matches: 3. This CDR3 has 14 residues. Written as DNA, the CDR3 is TGTGCCAGCACACGACAGGGGAACACCGGGGAGCTGTTTTTT. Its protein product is CASTRQGNTGELFF.

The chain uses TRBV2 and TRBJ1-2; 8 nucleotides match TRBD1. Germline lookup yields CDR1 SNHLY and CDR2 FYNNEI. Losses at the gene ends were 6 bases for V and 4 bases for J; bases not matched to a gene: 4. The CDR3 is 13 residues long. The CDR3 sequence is CASSWTGFYGYTF. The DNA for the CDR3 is TGTGCCAGCAGCTGGACAGGGTTCTATGGCTACACCTTC.

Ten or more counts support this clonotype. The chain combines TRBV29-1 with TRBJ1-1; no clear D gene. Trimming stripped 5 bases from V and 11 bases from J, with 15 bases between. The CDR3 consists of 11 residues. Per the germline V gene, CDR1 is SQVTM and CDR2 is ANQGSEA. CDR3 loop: CSVTDYPPAFF. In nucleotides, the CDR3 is TGCAGCGTTACGGACTACCCTCCGGCTTTCTTT. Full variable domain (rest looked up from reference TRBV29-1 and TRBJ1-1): SAVISQKPSRDICQRGTSLTIQCQVDSQVTMMFWYRQQPGQSLTLIATANQGSEATYESGFVIDKFPISRPNLTFSTLTVSNMSPEDSSIYLCSVTDYPPAFFGQGTRLTVV.

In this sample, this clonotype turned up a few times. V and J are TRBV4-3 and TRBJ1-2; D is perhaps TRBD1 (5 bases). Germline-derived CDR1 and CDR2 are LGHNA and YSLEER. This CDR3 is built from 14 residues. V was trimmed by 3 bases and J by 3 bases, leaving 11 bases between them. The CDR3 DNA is TGCGCCAGCAGCCATCTTACAGGAGACTATGGCTACACCTTC. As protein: CASSHLTGDYGYTF.

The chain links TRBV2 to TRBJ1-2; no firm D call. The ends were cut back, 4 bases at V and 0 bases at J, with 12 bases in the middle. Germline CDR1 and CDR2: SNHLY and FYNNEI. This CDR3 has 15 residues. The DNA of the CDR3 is TGTGCCAGCAGTGGCAAGGCGTTGGCTAACTATGGCTACACCTTC. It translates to CASSGKALANYGYTF. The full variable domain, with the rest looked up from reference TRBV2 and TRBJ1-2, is EPEVTQTPSHQVTQMGQEVILRCVPISNHLYFYWYRQILGQKVEFLVSFYNNEISEKSEIFDDQFSVERPDGSNFTLKIRSTKLEDSAMYFCASSGKALANYGYTFGSGTRLTVV.

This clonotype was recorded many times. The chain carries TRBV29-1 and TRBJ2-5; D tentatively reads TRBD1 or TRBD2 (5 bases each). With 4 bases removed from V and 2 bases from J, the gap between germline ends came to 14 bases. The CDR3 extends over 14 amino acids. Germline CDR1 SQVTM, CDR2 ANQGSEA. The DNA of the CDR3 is TGCAGCGTTGTGGGGGACGGGAATCAAGAGACCCAGTACTTC. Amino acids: CSVVGDGNQETQYF.

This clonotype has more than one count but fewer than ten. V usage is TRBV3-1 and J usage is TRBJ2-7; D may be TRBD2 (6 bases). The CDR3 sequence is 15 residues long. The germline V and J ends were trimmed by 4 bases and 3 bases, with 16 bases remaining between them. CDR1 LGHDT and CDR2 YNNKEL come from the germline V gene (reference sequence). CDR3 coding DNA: TGTGCCAGCAGCCCATCGGGACGGGGAGGCTACGAGCAGTACTTC. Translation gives CASSPSGRGGYEQYF.

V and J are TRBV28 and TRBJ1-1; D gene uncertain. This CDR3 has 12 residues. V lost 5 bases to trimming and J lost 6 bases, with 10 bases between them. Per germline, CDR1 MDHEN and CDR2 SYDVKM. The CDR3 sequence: CASSVSVPEAFF. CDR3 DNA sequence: TGTGCCAGCAGTGTTAGTGTTCCTGAAGCTTTCTTT.

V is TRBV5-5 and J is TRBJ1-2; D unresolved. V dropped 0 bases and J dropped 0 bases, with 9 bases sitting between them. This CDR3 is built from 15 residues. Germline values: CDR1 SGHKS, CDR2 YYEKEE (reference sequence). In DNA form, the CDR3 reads TGTGCCAGCAGCTTGGGTCTGGGATCTAACTATGGCTACACCTTC. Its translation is CASSLGLGSNYGYTF.

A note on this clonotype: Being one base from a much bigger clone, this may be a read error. Written as DNA, the CDR3 is TGTGCCAGCAGTAGAGACAGGGGTGGCAATCAGCCCCGGCATTTT. Translating gives CASSRDRGGNQPRHF. The J gene is TRBJ1-5, the V gene TRBV6-5, with 8 bases lining up with TRBD1. CDR1 and CDR2 (germline): MNHEY, SVGAGI. The CDR3 extends over 15 amino acids.

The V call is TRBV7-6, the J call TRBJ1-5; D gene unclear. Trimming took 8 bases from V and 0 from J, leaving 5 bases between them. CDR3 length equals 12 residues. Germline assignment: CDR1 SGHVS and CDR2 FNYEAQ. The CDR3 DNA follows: TGTGCCAGCTCTGATAGCAATCAGCCCCAGCATTTT. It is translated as CASSDSNQPQHF.

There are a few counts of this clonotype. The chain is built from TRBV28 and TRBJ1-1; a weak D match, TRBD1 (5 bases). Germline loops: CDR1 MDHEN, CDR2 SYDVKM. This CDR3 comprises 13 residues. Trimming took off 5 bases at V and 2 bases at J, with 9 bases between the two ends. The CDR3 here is CASSRGDNTEAFF. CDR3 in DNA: TGTGCCAGCAGTAGAGGGGACAACACTGAAGCTTTCTTT.

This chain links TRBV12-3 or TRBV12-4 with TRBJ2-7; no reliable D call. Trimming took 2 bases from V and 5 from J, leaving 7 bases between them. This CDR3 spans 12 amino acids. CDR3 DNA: TGTGCCAGCAGTTTAAGTAGTAACGAGCAGTACTTC. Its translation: CASSLSSNEQYF.

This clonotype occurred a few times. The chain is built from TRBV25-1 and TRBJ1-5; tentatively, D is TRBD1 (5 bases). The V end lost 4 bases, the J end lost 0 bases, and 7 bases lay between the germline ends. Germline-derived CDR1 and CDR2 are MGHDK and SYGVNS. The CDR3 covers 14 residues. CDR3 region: CASSGGASNQPQHF. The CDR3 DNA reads TGTGCCAGCAGTGGTGGGGCTAGCAATCAGCCCCAGCATTTT.